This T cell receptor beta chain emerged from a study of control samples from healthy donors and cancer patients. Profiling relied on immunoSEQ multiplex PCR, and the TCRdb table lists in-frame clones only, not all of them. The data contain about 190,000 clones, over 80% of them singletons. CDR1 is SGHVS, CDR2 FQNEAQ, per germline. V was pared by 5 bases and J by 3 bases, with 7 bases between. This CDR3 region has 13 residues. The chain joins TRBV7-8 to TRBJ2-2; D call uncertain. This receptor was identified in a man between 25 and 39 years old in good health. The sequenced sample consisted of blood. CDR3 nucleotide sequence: TGTGCCAGCAGCCCTCAGTACACCGGGGAGCTGTTTTTT. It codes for CASSPQYTGELFF. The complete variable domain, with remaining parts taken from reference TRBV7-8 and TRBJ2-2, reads GAGVSQSPRYKVAKRGQDVALRCDPISGHVSLFWYQQALGQGPEFLTYFQNEAQLDKSGLPSDRFFAERPEGSVSTLKIQRTQQEDSAVYLCASSPQYTGELFFGEGSRLTVL.